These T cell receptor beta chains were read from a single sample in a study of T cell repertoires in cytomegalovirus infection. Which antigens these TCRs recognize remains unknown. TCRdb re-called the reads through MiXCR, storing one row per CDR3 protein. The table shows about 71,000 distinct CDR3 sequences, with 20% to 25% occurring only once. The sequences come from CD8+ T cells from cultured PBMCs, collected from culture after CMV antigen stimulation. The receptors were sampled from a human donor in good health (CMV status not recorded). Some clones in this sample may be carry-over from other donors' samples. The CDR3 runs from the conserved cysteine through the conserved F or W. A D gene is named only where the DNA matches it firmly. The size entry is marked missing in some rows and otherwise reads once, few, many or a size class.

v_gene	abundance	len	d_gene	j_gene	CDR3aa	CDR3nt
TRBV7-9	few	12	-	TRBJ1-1	CASSNLDTEAFF	TGTGCCAGCAGTAACCTGGACACTGAAGCTTTCTTT
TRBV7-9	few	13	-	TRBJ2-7	CASSLGGPSEQYF	TGTGCCAGCAGCTTAGGAGGGCCTAGCGAGCAGTACTTC
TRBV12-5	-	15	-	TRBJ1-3	CASSRWGISGNTIYF	TGTGCTAGTTCCCGATGGGGCATCTCTGGAAACACCATATATTTT
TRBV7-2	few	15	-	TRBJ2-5	CASSLEGDLGETQYF	TGTGCCAGCAGCTTAGAAGGAGACCTGGGGGAGACCCAGTACTTC
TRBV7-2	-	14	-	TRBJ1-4	CASSSQTFNEKLFF	TGTGCCAGCAGCTCTCAGACCTTTAATGAAAAACTGTTTTTT
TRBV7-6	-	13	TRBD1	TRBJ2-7	CASSPGQVYEQYF	TGTGCCAGCAGCCCCGGACAGGTCTACGAGCAGTACTTC
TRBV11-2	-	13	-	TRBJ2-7	CASSLTTAYEQYF	TGTGCCAGCAGCTTAACGACTGCTTACGAGCAGTACTTC
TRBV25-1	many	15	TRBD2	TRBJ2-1	CASSDLTSGEGEQFF	TGTGCCAGCAGTGACTTGACTAGCGGGGAGGGTGAGCAGTTCTTC
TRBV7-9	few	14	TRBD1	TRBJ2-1	CASSGWTGNNEQFF	TGTGCCAGCAGCGGGTGGACAGGAAACAATGAGCAGTTCTTC
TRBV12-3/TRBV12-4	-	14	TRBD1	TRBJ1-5	CASTSEGANQPQHF	TGTGCCAGCACCTCCGAGGGGGCCAATCAGCCCCAGCATTTT
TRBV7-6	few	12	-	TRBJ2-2	CATRVWTGELFF	TGTGCCACCAGGGTGTGGACCGGGGAGCTGTTTTTT
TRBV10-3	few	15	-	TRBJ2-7	CAISEEKEGYYEQYF	TGTGCCATCAGTGAAGAGAAGGAGGGGTACTACGAGCAGTACTTC
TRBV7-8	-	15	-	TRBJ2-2	CASRTGPLNTGELFF	TGTGCCAGCAGGACCGGGCCCCTGAACACCGGGGAGCTGTTTTTT
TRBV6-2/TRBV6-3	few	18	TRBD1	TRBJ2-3	CASSLTNPPTGREDTQYF	TGTGCCAGCAGTTTAACCAACCCCCCGACAGGGCGTGAAGATACGCAGTATTTT
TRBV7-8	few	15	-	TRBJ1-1	CASSSHWEGPPEAFF	TGTGCCAGCAGCTCCCATTGGGAGGGGCCCCCTGAAGCTTTCTTT
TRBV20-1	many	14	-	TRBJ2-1	CSARDLTGGVEQFF	TGCAGTGCTAGAGATTTGACGGGTGGGGTTGAGCAGTTCTTC